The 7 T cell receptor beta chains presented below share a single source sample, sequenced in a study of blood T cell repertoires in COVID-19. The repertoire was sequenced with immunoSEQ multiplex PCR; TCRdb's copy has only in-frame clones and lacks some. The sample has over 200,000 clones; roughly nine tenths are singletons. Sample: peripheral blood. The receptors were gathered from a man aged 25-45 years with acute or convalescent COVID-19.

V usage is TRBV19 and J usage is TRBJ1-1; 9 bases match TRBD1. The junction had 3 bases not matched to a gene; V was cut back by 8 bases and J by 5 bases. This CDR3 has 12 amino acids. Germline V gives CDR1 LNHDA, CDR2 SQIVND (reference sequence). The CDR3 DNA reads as TGTGCCAGTCGGACAGGGGATACTGAAGCTTTCTTT. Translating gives CASRTGDTEAFF.

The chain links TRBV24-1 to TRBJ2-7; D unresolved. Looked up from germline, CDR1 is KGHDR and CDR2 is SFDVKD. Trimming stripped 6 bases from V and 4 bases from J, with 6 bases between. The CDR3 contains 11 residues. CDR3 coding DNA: TGTGCCACCAGTTCCCGTTACGAGCAGTACTTC. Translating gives CATSSRYEQYF.

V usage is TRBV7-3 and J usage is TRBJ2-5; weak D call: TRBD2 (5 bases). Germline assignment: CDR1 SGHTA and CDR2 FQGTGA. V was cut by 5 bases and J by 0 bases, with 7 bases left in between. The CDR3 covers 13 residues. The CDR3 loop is CASSPGNQETQYF. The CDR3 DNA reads TGTGCCAGCAGCCCCGGGAACCAAGAGACCCAGTACTTC.

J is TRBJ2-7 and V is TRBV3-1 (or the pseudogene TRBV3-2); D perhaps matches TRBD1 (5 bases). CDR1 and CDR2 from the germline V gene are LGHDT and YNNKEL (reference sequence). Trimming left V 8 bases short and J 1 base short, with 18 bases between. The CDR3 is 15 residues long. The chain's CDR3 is CASAAGHGISYEQYF. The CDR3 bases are TGTGCCAGCGCCGCAGGGCATGGGATTTCCTACGAGCAGTACTTC.

The CDR3 nucleotides are TGTGCCAGCAGCTTGTACTCAGGGATGCAGTACTTC. Translated: CASSLYSGMQYF. V is TRBV5-6 and J is TRBJ2-7, with D maybe TRBD1 (5 bases). Trimming left V 1 base short and J 9 bases short, with 11 bases between. The CDR3 is made up of 12 amino acids. CDR1 and CDR2 (germline): SGHDT, YYEEEE.

CDR3 DNA: TGTGCCACCAGTGATCCCGGGACTAGCGAGCGCAATCCAGATACGCAGTATTTT. Amino acids: CATSDPGTSERNPDTQYF. This rearrangement joins TRBV24-1 to TRBJ2-3; 10 bases line up with TRBD2. Trimming removed 3 bases from V and 4 bases from J; junction bases left unmatched: 12. CDR3 length: 18 amino acids. Germline V gene sequence: CDR1 KGHDR, CDR2 SFDVKD.

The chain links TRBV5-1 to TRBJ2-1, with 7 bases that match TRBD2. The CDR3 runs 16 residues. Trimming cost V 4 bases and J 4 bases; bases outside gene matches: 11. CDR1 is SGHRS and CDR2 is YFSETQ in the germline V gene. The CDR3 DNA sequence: TGCGCCAGCAGCCCCCGAGGGGCTAGCGGTTACAATGAGCAGTTCTTC. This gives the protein CASSPRGASGYNEQFF.